A selection of T cell receptor beta chains follows, all from one sample in a study of CD8 T cells in Susac syndrome. A single record per CDR3 protein comes from TCRdb applying MiXCR to the immunoSEQ multiplex PCR reads. The data show 150,000 to 200,000 distinct CDR3 sequences, with more than 85% seen just once and over 0.075% held by the top ten. The sample comprised CD4+ T cells from PBMCs. The receptors were gathered from a human donor with Susac syndrome. Both conserved end residues are part of each CDR3. The D gene is left open where the match is weak. Rows give clone size only sometimes, using once, few, many, or a class for an expanded clone.

>TRBV19|.|.|TRBJ2-1
TGTGCCAGTAGTATTTTATACAATGAGCAGTTCTTC
CASSILYNEQFF
>TRBV18|.|.|TRBJ1-4
TGTGCCAGCTCAAGAGGGGATAATGAAAAACTGTTTTTT
CASSRGDNEKLFF
>TRBV20-1|TRBD2|.|TRBJ2-5
TGCAGTGCTAGAGACCCGGGAGGACCGAGCTATCCGTACTTC
CSARDPGGPSYPYF
>TRBV5-4|TRBD1|once|TRBJ2-5
TGTGCCAGCAGCTATGGACAGGGTTTAGAGACCCAGTACTTC
CASSYGQGLETQYF
>TRBV5-1|TRBD1|.|TRBJ2-7
TGCGCCAGCAGCTCAGGGGGCGTTGTATACGAGCAGTACTTC
CASSSGGVVYEQYF
>TRBV28|.|.|TRBJ2-3
TGTGCCAGCGACGGCACAGATACGCAGTATTTT
CASDGTDTQYF
>TRBV27|TRBD2|.|TRBJ2-1
TGTGCCAGCAGTTTACACACGACTAGCGGGACTTACAATGAGCAGTTCTTC
CASSLHTTSGTYNEQFF
>TRBV25-1|.|.|TRBJ2-7
TGTGCCAGCAGTGAGAGACAGGGGGGGGAGCGGGAGGGTTCCTTCTACGAGCAGTACTTC
CASSERQGGEREGSFYEQYF
>TRBV10-2|TRBD2|.|TRBJ2-2
TGCGCCATCAGACTAGCGGGAGTATTGGGGGAGCTGTTTTTT
CAIRLAGVLGELFF
>TRBV25-1|.|.|TRBJ1-2
TGTGCCAGCAGTGGATGGAAGGCGACTGGCTACACCTTC
CASSGWKATGYTF
>TRBV9|.|once|TRBJ1-2
TGTGCCAGCAGCGGCACCTCTACAAAGGGCTATGGCTACACCTTC
CASSGTSTKGYGYTF